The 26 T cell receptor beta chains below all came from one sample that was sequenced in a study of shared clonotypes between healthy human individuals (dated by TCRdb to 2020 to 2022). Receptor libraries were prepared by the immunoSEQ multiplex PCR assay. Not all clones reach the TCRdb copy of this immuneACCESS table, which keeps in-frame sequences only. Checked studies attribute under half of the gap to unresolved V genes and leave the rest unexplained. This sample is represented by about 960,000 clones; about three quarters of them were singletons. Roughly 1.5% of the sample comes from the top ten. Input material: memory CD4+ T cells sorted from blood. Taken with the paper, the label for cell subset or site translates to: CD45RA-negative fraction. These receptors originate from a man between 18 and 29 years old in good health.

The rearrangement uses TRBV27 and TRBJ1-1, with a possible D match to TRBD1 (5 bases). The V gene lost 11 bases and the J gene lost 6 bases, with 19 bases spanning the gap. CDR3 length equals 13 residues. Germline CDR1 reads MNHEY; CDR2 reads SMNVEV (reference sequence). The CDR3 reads CARSRGLSSEAFF. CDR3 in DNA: TGTGCCCGCTCGAGGGGTTTAAGCTCTGAAGCTTTCTTT.

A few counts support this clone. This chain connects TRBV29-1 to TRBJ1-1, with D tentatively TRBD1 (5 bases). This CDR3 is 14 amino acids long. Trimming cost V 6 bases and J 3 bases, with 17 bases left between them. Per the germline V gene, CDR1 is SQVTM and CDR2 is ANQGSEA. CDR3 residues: CSVGLAAKDTEAFF. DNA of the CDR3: TGCAGCGTGGGGCTGGCAGCGAAAGACACTGAAGCTTTCTTT.

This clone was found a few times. CDR3 DNA sequence: TGCAGCGTTCCTACTAGGTCCATTAGCACAGATACGCAGTATTTT. Its protein is CSVPTRSISTDTQYF. This rearrangement joins TRBV29-1 to TRBJ2-3, with TRBD2 as a possible D gene (5 bases). There are 15 residues in the CDR3. V was cut by 5 bases and J by 0 bases, with 15 bases left in between. Per germline, CDR1 SQVTM and CDR2 ANQGSEA.

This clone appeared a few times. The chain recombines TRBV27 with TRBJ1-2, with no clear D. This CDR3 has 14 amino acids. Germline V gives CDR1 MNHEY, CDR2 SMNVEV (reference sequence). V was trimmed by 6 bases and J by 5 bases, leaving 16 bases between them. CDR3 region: CASSPYDGLYGYTF. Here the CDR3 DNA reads TGTGCCAGCAGCCCGTACGACGGTTTGTATGGCTACACCTTC.

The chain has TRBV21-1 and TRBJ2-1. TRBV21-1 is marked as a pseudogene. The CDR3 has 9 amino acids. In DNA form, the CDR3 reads TGTGCCAGCGACAATGAGCAGTTCTTC. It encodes CASDNEQFF.

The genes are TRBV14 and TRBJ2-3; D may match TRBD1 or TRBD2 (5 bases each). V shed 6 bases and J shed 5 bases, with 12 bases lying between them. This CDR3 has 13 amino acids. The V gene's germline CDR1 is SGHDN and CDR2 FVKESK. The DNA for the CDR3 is TGTGCCAGCAGTCGAGGGGTTTTAGATACGCAGTATTTT. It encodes CASSRGVLDTQYF. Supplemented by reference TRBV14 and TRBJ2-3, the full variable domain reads EAGVTQFPSHSVIEKGQTVTLRCDPISGHDNLYWYRRVMGKEIKFLLHFVKESKQDESGMPNNRFLAERTGGTYSTLKVQPAELEDSGVYFCASSRGVLDTQYFGPGTRLTVL.

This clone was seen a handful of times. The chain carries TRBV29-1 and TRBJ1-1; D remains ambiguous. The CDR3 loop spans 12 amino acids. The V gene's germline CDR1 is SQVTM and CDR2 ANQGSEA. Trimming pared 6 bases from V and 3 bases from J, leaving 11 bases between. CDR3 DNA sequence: TGCAGCGTGGCCCGGGCAGACACTGAAGCTTTCTTT. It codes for CSVARADTEAFF.

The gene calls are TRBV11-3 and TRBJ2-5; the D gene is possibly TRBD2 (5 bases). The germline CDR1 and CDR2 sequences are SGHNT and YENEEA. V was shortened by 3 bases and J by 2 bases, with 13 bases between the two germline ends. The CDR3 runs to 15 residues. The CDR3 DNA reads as TGTGCCAGCAGCTTGGGCGGAGGACGGCAAGAGACCCAGTACTTC. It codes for CASSLGGGRQETQYF.

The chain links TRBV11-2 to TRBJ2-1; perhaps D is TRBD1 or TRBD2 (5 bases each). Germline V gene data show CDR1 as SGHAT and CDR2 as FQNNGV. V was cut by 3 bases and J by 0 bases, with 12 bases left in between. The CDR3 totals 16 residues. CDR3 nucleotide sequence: TGTGCCAGCAGCTTGGGGCGGGCGAGCTCCTACAATGAGCAGTTCTTC. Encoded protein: CASSLGRASSYNEQFF.

The CDR3 protein is CASSYTQKGGYTF. The CDR3 DNA sequence: TGTGCCAGCAGTTATACTCAGAAAGGCGGCTACACCTTC. V is TRBV6-6 and J is TRBJ1-2, with D uncertain. CDR3 length: 13 residues. Looked up from germline, CDR1 is MNHNY and CDR2 is SVGAGI (reference sequence). With 3 bases removed from V and 8 bases from J, the gap between germline ends came to 13 bases.

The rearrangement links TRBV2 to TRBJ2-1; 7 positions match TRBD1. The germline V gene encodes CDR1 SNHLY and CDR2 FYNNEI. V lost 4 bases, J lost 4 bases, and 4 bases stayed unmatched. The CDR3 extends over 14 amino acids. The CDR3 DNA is TGTGCCAGCAGTGCCGGGACAGCATACAATGAGCAGTTCTTC. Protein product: CASSAGTAYNEQFF.

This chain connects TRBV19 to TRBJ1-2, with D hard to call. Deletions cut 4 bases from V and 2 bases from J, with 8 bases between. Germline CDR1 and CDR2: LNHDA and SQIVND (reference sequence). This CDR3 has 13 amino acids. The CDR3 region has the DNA TGTGCCAGTAGTACAAATCTCAACTATGGCTACACCTTC. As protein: CASSTNLNYGYTF.

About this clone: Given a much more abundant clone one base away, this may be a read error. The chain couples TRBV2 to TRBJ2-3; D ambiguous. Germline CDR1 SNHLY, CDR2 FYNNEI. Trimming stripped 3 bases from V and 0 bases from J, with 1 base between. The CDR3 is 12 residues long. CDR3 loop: CASSDSTDTQYF. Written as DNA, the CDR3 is TGTGCCAGCAGTGATAGCACAGATACGCAGTATTTT.

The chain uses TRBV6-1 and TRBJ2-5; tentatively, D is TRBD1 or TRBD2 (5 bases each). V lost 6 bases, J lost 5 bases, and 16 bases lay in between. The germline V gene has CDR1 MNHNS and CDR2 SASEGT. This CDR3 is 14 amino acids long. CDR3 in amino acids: CASRDGGRSETQYF. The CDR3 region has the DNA TGTGCCAGCAGGGATGGGGGTCGGTCGGAGACCCAGTACTTC.

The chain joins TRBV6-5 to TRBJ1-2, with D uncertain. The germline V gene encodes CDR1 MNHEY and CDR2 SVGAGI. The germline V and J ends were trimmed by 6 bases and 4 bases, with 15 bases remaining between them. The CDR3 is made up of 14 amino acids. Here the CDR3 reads CASSRQTSLYGYTF. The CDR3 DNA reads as TGTGCCAGCAGCCGTCAGACCTCCCTCTATGGCTACACCTTC.

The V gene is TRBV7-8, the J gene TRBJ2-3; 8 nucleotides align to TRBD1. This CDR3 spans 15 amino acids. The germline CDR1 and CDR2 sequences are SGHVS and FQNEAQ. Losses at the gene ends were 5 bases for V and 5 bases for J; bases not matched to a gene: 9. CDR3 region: CASSPGQGVGDTQYF. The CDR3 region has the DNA TGTGCCAGCAGCCCAGGACAGGGTGTTGGAGATACGCAGTATTTT.

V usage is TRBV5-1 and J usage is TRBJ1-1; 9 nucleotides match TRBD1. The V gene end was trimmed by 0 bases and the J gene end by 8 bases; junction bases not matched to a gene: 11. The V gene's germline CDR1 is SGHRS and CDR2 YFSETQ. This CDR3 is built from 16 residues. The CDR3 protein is CASSLAGTGLGGEAFF. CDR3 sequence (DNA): TGCGCCAGCAGCTTGGCCGGGACAGGGCTGGGTGGGGAAGCTTTCTTT.

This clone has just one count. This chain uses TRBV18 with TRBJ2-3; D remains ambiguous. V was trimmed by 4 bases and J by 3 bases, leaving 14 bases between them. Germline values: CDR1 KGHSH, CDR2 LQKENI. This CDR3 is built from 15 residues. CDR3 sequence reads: CASSLDLDGTDTQYF. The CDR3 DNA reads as TGTGCCAGCTCACTTGACTTGGATGGGACAGATACGCAGTATTTT.

CDR3 nucleotide sequence: TGTGCCAGCCACCTCGGGACTGAAGCTTTCTTT. Translated, it gives CASHLGTEAFF. The chain employs TRBV28 and TRBJ1-1; the D is unclear. The CDR3 contains 11 residues. Germline lookup yields CDR1 MDHEN and CDR2 SYDVKM. Trimming removed 8 bases at V and 5 bases at J, with 9 bases between. Filled out from reference TRBV28 and TRBJ1-1, the complete variable domain reads DVKVTQSSRYLVKRTGEKVFLECVQDMDHENMFWYRQDPGLGLRLIYFSYDVKMKEKGDIPEGYSVSREKKERFSLILESASTNQTSMYLCASHLGTEAFFGQGTRLTVV.

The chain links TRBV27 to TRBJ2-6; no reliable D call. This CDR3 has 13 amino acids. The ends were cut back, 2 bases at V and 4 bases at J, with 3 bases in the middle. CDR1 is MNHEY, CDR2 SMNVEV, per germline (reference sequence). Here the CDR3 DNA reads TGTGCCAGCAGTTTACGGGGGGCCAACGTCCTGACTTTC. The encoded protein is CASSLRGANVLTF.

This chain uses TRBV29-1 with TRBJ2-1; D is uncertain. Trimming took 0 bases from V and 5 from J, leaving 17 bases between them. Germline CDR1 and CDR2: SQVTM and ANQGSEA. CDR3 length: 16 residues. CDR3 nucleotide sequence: TGCAGCGTTGAAGATACCCGGATGGTCCTGGACAATGAGCAGTTCTTC. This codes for CSVEDTRMVLDNEQFF.

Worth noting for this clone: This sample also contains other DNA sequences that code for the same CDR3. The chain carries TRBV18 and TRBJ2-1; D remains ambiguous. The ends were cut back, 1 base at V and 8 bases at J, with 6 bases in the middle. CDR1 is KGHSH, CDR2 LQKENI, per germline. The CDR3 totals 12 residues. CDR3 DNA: TGTGCCAGCTCACCACAAAGGGATGAGCAGTTCTTC. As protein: CASSPQRDEQFF.

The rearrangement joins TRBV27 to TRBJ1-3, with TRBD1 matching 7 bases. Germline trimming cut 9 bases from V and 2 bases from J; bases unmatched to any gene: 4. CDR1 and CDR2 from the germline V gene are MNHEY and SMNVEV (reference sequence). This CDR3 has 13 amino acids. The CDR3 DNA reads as TGTGCCAGTCAGGGGGAACCTGGAAACACCATATATTTT. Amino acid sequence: CASQGEPGNTIYF.

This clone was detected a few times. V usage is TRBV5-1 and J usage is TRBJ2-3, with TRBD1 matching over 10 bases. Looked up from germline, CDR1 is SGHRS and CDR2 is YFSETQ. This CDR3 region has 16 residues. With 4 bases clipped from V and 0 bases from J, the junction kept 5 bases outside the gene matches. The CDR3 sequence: CASSPGQGFSTDTQYF. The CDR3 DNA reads TGCGCCAGCAGCCCGGGACAGGGGTTTAGCACAGATACGCAGTATTTT.

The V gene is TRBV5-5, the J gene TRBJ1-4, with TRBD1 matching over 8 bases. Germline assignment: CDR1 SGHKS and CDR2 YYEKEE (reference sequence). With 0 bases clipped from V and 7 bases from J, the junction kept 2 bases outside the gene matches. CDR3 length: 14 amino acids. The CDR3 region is CASSLGQGSEKLFF. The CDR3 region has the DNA TGTGCCAGCAGCTTGGGACAGGGGTCTGAAAAACTGTTTTTT.

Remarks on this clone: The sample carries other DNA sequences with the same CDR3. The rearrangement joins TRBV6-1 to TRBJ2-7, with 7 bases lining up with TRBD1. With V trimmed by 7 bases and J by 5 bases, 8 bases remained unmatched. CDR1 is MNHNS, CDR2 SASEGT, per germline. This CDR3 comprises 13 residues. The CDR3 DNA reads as TGTGCCAGCACCTGGGGACAGAGGGACGAGCAGTACTTC. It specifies CASTWGQRDEQYF.